The 29 T cell receptor beta chains presented below share a single source sample, sequenced in a study of cytomegalovirus exposure and HLA in healthy donors. This PCR relied on a set of 60 Vbeta primers and 13 Jbeta primers. Libraries were prepared by immunoSEQ multiplex PCR; TCRdb keeps only in-frame clonotypes and omits some of them. This table has around 300,000 clones, 70% to 90% appearing once. The sample taken for sequencing was PBMCs. Receptors were obtained from a woman under 30 in good health and CMV-seronegative.

This chain joins TRBV5-1 and TRBJ1-3, with 7 bases fitting TRBD1. The V gene end was trimmed by 0 bases and the J gene end by 4 bases; junction bases not matched to a gene: 4. There are 15 residues in the CDR3. Germline V gene sequence: CDR1 SGHRS, CDR2 YFSETQ. CDR3 sequence reads: CASSLGDSYGNTIYF. CDR3 DNA sequence: TGCGCCAGCAGCTTGGGGGACAGTTACGGAAACACCATATATTTT. Complete variable domain (other parts from reference TRBV5-1 and TRBJ1-3): KAGVTQTPRYLIKTRGQQVTLSCSPISGHRSVSWYQQTPGQGLQFLFEYFSETQRNKGNFPGRFSGRQFSNSRSEMNVSTLELGDSALYLCASSLGDSYGNTIYFGEGSWLTVV.

The chain is built from TRBV2 and TRBJ2-7, with D tentatively TRBD1 (5 bases). CDR3 length: 11 residues. Per the germline V gene, CDR1 is SNHLY and CDR2 is FYNNEI. The CDR3 spells CGSGRVAEQYF. Here the CDR3 DNA reads TGTGGTTCAGGCAGGGTCGCCGAGCAGTACTTC.

The gene calls are TRBV27 and TRBJ2-7; 10 bases align to TRBD1. Germline V lookup: CDR1 MNHEY, CDR2 SMNVEV (reference sequence). There are 14 residues in the CDR3. Unmatched junction bases numbered 1, after V lost 3 bases and J lost 2 bases. The CDR3 DNA sequence: TGTGCCAGCAGTTTTGGGACAGGGGCCTACGAGCAGTACTTC. Protein: CASSFGTGAYEQYF.

A remark on this clone: Germline and junction disagree at one end, which may indicate a read error. The chain employs TRBV7-9 and TRBJ1-6, with no clear D. Germline CDR1 reads SEHNR; CDR2 reads FQNEAQ (reference sequence). This CDR3 contains 12 residues. Here the CDR3 DNA reads TGTTCCAGCAGTTCCGGGGATTCACCCCTCCACTTT. Translated: CSSSSGDSPLHF.

J is TRBJ1-6 and V is TRBV9; 9 bases line up with TRBD1. V gave up 0 bases and J gave up 6 bases; unmatched junction bases: 1. This CDR3 has 15 amino acids. Germline V gives CDR1 SGDLS, CDR2 YYNGEE. Here the CDR3 reads CASSVGDRVNSPLHF. For the CDR3, the DNA is TGTGCCAGCAGCGTAGGGGACAGGGTTAATTCACCCCTCCACTTT. Complete variable domain (other parts from reference TRBV9 and TRBJ1-6): DSGVTQTPKHLITATGQRVTLRCSPRSGDLSVYWYQQSLDQGLQFLIQYYNGEERAKGNILERFSAQQFPDLHSELNLSSLELGDSALYFCASSVGDRVNSPLHFGNGTRLTVT.

This clone occurred once. The junction and the germline gene differ at one end; a read error may be behind it. Other DNA sequences in this sample translate to the same CDR3. V and J are TRBV5-1 and TRBJ1-6, with a weak D call TRBD1 (5 bases). Germline CDR1 is SGHRS and CDR2 is YFSETQ. The CDR3 contains 14 residues. CDR3 in amino acids: CASSFGAGNSPLHF. As DNA, the CDR3 is TGCGCCAGCAGCTTTGGGGCGGGAAATTCCCCCCTCCACTTT.

This CDR3 reads CASSLGWLAGEQFF. CDR3 DNA sequence: TGTGCCAGCAGCCTCGGGTGGCTGGCGGGTGAGCAGTTCTTC. The rearrangement uses TRBV14 and TRBJ2-1, with TRBD2 as a possible D gene (5 bases). Germline V CDR1 and CDR2: SGHDN, FVKESK. CDR3 length: 14 amino acids. Trimming left V 4 bases short and J 9 bases short, with 16 bases between.

The chain uses TRBV21-1 and TRBJ2-1; TRBD2 is the table's D call and was not checked against the DNA. TRBV21-1 is assigned pseudogene status. This CDR3 has 16 residues. The CDR3 nucleotides are TGTGCCAGCAACCCTGGAGCGGTGGGCTCCTACAATGAGCAGTTCTTC. This codes for CASNPGAVGSYNEQFF.

Concerning this clone: A read error may produce the germline difference seen at one junction end. The chain links TRBV7-9 to TRBJ2-7, with 7 bases identical to TRBD1. The CDR3 has 15 amino acids. Germline CDR1 is SEHNR and CDR2 is FQNEAQ (reference sequence). CDR3 in amino acids: CSSSLGDSISYEQYF. In DNA form, the CDR3 reads TGTTCCAGCAGCTTAGGGGACAGTATCTCCTACGAGCAGTACTTC.

The count of this clone is one. This chain links TRBV13 with TRBJ1-5; D gene ambiguous. Germline CDR1 reads PRHDT; CDR2 reads FYEKMQ (reference sequence). The CDR3 consists of 14 residues. Trimming stripped 4 bases from V and 5 bases from J, with 12 bases between. The CDR3 sequence: CASSSGGGDQPQHF. The DNA for the CDR3 is TGTGCCAGCAGCTCCGGAGGTGGGGATCAGCCCCAGCATTTT.

The chain uses TRBV11-2 and TRBJ2-7, with D unresolved. CDR1 is SGHAT and CDR2 is FQNNGV in the germline V gene. The CDR3 totals 14 residues. V lost 0 bases to trimming and J lost 3 bases, with 9 bases between them. The CDR3 is CASSLEWHSYEQYF. The CDR3 bases are TGTGCCAGCAGCTTAGAATGGCACAGCTACGAGCAGTACTTC.

The chain uses TRBV27 and TRBJ1-1; D gene ambiguous. Germline assignment: CDR1 MNHEY and CDR2 SMNVEV (reference sequence). V lost 4 bases, J lost 2 bases, and 8 bases lay in between. This CDR3 is 13 amino acids long. The CDR3 spells CASSYSGNTEAFF. The CDR3 DNA sequence: TGTGCCAGCAGTTATTCGGGAAACACTGAAGCTTTCTTT.

The chain links TRBV18 to TRBJ1-6; the D gene is possibly TRBD1 (5 bases). With 1 base removed from V and 10 bases from J, the gap between germline ends came to 11 bases. Per germline, CDR1 KGHSH and CDR2 LQKENI. CDR3 length equals 14 residues. CDR3 DNA sequence: TGTGCCAGCTCACCACTTGCAGGGTTATCACCCCTCCACTTT. It encodes CASSPLAGLSPLHF. Filled out from reference TRBV18 and TRBJ1-6, the complete variable domain reads NAGVMQNPRHLVRRRGQEARLRCSPMKGHSHVYWYRQLPEEGLKFMVYLQKENIIDESGMPKERFSAEFPKEGPSILRIQQVVRGDSAAYFCASSPLAGLSPLHFGNGTRLTVT.

V usage is TRBV5-1 and J usage is TRBJ2-1; 8 bases fit TRBD1. This CDR3 is built from 18 residues. The germline gives CDR1 SGHRS, CDR2 YFSETQ. With V trimmed by 4 bases and J by 10 bases, 22 bases remained unmatched. The CDR3 region has the DNA TGCGCCAGCAGCCCGGCCCGGACAGGGAGGTTACCTACATCCGAGCAGTTCTTC. It codes for CASSPARTGRLPTSEQFF.

The chain links TRBV5-1 to TRBJ2-7; TRBD1 is a possible D gene (5 bases). CDR3 size: 13 residues. Germline V CDR1 and CDR2: SGHRS, YFSETQ. With 1 base removed from V and 5 bases from J, the gap between germline ends came to 10 bases. The CDR3: CASSLTGLNEQYF. CDR3 in DNA: TGCGCCAGCAGCTTGACAGGTCTGAACGAGCAGTACTTC.

The gene calls are TRBV4-1 and TRBJ1-5; no clear D. Germline-derived CDR1 and CDR2 are MGHRA and YSYEKL. This CDR3 comprises 14 residues. V lost 1 base and J lost 0, with 4 bases in between. The chain's CDR3 is CASSQVLSNQPQHF. CDR3 DNA sequence: TGCGCCAGCAGCCAAGTACTTAGCAATCAGCCCCAGCATTTT.

The CDR3 loop reads CASGTEGETQYF. CDR3 DNA sequence: TGTGCCAGCGGGACAGAAGGAGAGACCCAGTACTTC. J is TRBJ2-5 and V is TRBV7-9; TRBD1 agrees at 7 bases. V lost 8 bases and J lost 4; bases outside the gene matches: 4. Germline CDR1 SEHNR, CDR2 FQNEAQ (reference sequence). CDR3 length equals 12 residues.

The V and J genes are TRBV11-1 and TRBJ2-7; D gene uncertain. The V end was cut by 2 bases, the J end by 5 bases, with 7 bases between. This CDR3 spans 12 amino acids. CDR1 is SGHAT and CDR2 is FQDESV in the germline V gene (reference sequence). The CDR3 nucleotides read TGTGCCAGCAGCTTACTCTATAACGAGCAGTACTTC. Protein sequence: CASSLLYNEQYF. Full variable domain (missing parts from reference TRBV11-1 and TRBJ2-7): EAEVAQSPRYKITEKSQAVAFWCDPISGHATLYWYRQILGQGPELLVQFQDESVVDDSQLPKDRFSAERLKGVDSTLKIQPAELGDSAMYLCASSLLYNEQYFGPGTRLTVT.

The rearrangement links TRBV2 to TRBJ2-7, with 8 bases matching TRBD2. Germline V gives CDR1 SNHLY, CDR2 FYNNEI. The CDR3 has 13 residues. With 8 bases clipped from V and 3 bases from J, the junction kept 6 bases outside the gene matches. CDR3 region: CASGAGGYYEQYF. As DNA, the CDR3 is TGTGCCAGCGGCGCGGGGGGATACTACGAGCAGTACTTC.

The chain recombines TRBV2 with TRBJ2-1; tentatively, D is TRBD1 (6 bases). This CDR3 contains 17 residues. From germline, CDR1 is SNHLY and CDR2 FYNNEI. V gave up 3 bases and J gave up 7 bases, with 22 bases separating them. The CDR3 DNA sequence: TGTGCCAGCAGTGAGGGGGACATAAAGGCCTCCGGGAATGAGCAGTTCTTC. This codes for CASSEGDIKASGNEQFF.

The chain carries TRBV6-1 and TRBJ1-1; D remains ambiguous. The germline CDR1 and CDR2 sequences are MNHNS and SASEGT. Trimming cost V 6 bases and J 4 bases, with 15 bases left between them. The CDR3 length is 14 residues. For the CDR3, the DNA is TGTGCCAGCAGGCCCGGTATTGAGGGCACTGAAGCTTTCTTT. Amino acid sequence: CASRPGIEGTEAFF.

This rearrangement joins TRBV2 to TRBJ1-1, with D unclear. Trimming shortened V by 3 bases and J by 5 bases, and 16 bases separated the two germline ends. The germline V gene has CDR1 SNHLY and CDR2 FYNNEI. The CDR3 length is 15 residues. This chain's CDR3 is CASSEWGGKWTEAFF. The CDR3 DNA reads as TGTGCCAGCAGTGAGTGGGGAGGGAAGTGGACTGAAGCTTTCTTT.

The chain uses TRBV30 and TRBJ1-5; a possible D gene is TRBD1 (6 bases). Germline V gene data show CDR1 as GTSNPN and CDR2 as SVGIG (reference sequence). V lost 3 bases to trimming and J lost 3 bases, with 12 bases between them. The CDR3 is 14 residues long. The CDR3, as DNA: TGTGCCTGGAGCCCGGGACAAGTCAATCAGCCCCAGCATTTT. Translated, it gives CAWSPGQVNQPQHF.

The rearrangement joins TRBV5-1 to TRBJ1-2, with 7 bases fitting TRBD1. In germline, CDR1 is SGHRS, CDR2 YFSETQ. V gave up 4 bases and J gave up 4 bases; unmatched junction bases: 10. The CDR3 runs to 15 residues. Here the CDR3 reads CASSVDRVDVYGYTF. DNA of the CDR3: TGCGCCAGCAGCGTAGACAGGGTGGACGTCTATGGCTACACCTTC.

The chain recombines TRBV18 with TRBJ2-7, with TRBD1 identical over 12 bases. V dropped 4 bases and J dropped 5; count of bases not matched to a gene: 3. Germline V gene data show CDR1 as KGHSH and CDR2 as LQKENI. The CDR3 length is 14 residues. CDR3 DNA: TGTGCCAGCTCACAGGGACAGGGGGCCCACGAGCAGTACTTC. Protein sequence: CASSQGQGAHEQYF.

This chain links TRBV4-1 with TRBJ2-3, with 7 bases identical to TRBD2. Looked up from germline, CDR1 is MGHRA and CDR2 is YSYEKL. Trimming cost V 3 bases and J 6 bases; bases outside gene matches: 9. CDR3 size: 15 residues. As DNA, the CDR3 is TGCGCCAGCAGCCACCGGGACTATCTGTACGATACGCAGTATTTT. Translation: CASSHRDYLYDTQYF.

This clone was counted once. The chain links TRBV5-1 to TRBJ1-2; 8 nucleotides align to TRBD1. This CDR3 is built from 13 residues. CDR1 is SGHRS and CDR2 is YFSETQ in the germline V gene. V lost 5 bases, J lost 8 bases, and 8 bases stayed unmatched. For the CDR3, the DNA is TGCGCCAGCAGACAGGGACAGGAGGGGGGCTACACCTTC. Translated: CASRQGQEGGYTF.

This sequence joins TRBV9 and TRBJ2-5; D might be TRBD1 (6 bases). TRBJ2-7 explains the end of the DNA better; the J call may be wrong. Germline assignment: CDR1 SGDLS and CDR2 YYNGEE. This CDR3 contains 15 residues. CDR3: CASSVTAGASYEQYF. CDR3 nucleotides: TGTGCCAGCAGCGTCACCGCAGGGGCATCCTACGAGCAGTACTTC.

The chain joins TRBV11-2 to TRBJ2-7, with D possibly being TRBD1 (7 bases). The germline V gene has CDR1 SGHAT and CDR2 FQNNGV. V was clipped by 8 bases and J by 2 bases, with 16 bases between them. The CDR3 runs to 14 residues. CDR3 nucleotides: TGTGCCAGCGGAAGGGGGGACAGACCCTACGAGCAGTACTTC. Encoded protein: CASGRGDRPYEQYF.